A selection of T cell receptor beta chains follows, all from one sample in a study of PD-1 blockade in classical Hodgkin lymphoma. Sequencing used immunoSEQ multiplex PCR; TCRdb keeps in-frame clones, though not all of them. Altogether around 40,000 clones are present, more than 60% being singletons, with the ten largest covering 9.8%. The starting material was peripheral blood mononuclear cells (PBMCs), obtained before the fourth cycle of nivolumab. The receptors originated from a human donor with classical Hodgkin lymphoma. Each CDR3 is given with its conserved first and last residue. D genes are given only for firm matches. For some rows the clone size is stated as once, few or many, or as a class when expanded; others skip it.

>-|TRBV18|TRBJ2-7|-
CASSPPGRGRSYEQYF
TGTGCCAGCTCACCACCGGGGCGGGGGCGATCCTACGAGCAGTACTTC
>-|TRBV19|TRBJ1-2|-
CASSMRGGGYTF
TGTGCCAGTAGTATGAGGGGAGGCGGCTACACCTTC
>-|TRBV11-2|TRBJ2-1|-
CASSSLHLEQFF
TGTGCCAGCAGCTCCCTCCATCTTGAGCAGTTCTTC
>TRBD2|TRBV5-1|TRBJ2-1|-
CASSDGTSGHNEQFF
TGCGCCAGCAGCGACGGGACTAGCGGCCACAATGAGCAGTTCTTC
>TRBD1|TRBV29-1|TRBJ2-2|-
CSVGTGVGGELFF
TGCAGCGTTGGAACAGGGGTGGGCGGGGAGCTGTTTTTT
>-|TRBV10-2|TRBJ2-6|-
CASSDTGSGANVLTF
TGCGCCAGCAGCGACACAGGGTCTGGGGCCAACGTCCTGACTTTC
>-|TRBV28|TRBJ1-3|-
CATGKTSSGNTIYF
TGTGCCACGGGGAAGACTAGCTCTGGAAACACCATATATTTT
>-|TRBV7-9|TRBJ1-2|-
CASSLAGVKYGYTF
TGTGCCAGCAGCTTAGCAGGGGTAAAATATGGCTACACCTTC
>-|TRBV9|TRBJ2-1|-
CASSVGGGDYNEQFF
TGTGCCAGCAGCGTAGGGGGCGGGGACTACAATGAGCAGTTCTTC
>-|TRBV15|TRBJ1-1|-
CATSADFNMNTEAFF
TGTGCCACCAGCGCAGATTTTAACATGAACACTGAAGCTTTCTTT
>-|TRBV15|TRBJ2-2|-
CATRAPTREGELFF
TGTGCCACCAGGGCCCCTACCCGGGAAGGGGAGCTGTTTTTT
>-|TRBV7-7|TRBJ1-3|-
CASSRASEQGSSGNTIYF
TGTGCTAGCAGCCGAGCCTCGGAACAGGGCAGCTCTGGAAACACCATATATTTT
>TRBD1|TRBV4-1|TRBJ1-5|few
CASSHSTGANQPQHF
TGCGCCAGCAGCCACTCGACAGGGGCAAATCAGCCCCAGCATTTT
>-|TRBV16|TRBJ2-3|few
CASSQWARTDTQYF
TGTGCCAGCAGCCAATGGGCCCGCACAGATACGCAGTATTTT
>TRBD1|TRBV28|TRBJ1-5|-
CASSLRMAFGRGQGGQPQHF
TGTGCCAGCAGTTTAAGAATGGCATTCGGCAGGGGGCAAGGAGGACAGCCCCAGCATTTT
>-|TRBV4-3|TRBJ2-1|once
CASSQAPLTYDEQFF
TGCGCCAGCAGCCAAGCCCCTTTAACCTACGATGAGCAGTTCTTC
>-|TRBV4-2|TRBJ1-1|few
CASSSNRNEAFF
TGTGCCAGCAGCTCCAACCGGAACGAAGCTTTCTTT
>-|TRBV10-1|TRBJ2-5|-
CASSRRSGISVETQYF
TGCGCCAGCAGCCGCCGATCAGGGATCAGCGTCGAGACCCAGTACTTC
>TRBD1|TRBV7-9|TRBJ2-5|once
CASSLAGQYQETQYF
TGTGCCAGCAGCTTAGCGGGACAGTACCAAGAGACCCAGTACTTC
>-|TRBV10-3|TRBJ2-2|-
CAISDITGELFF
TGTGCCATCAGTGATATCACCGGGGAGCTGTTTTTT
>-|TRBV4-2|TRBJ1-2|-
CASSQAHPSSYYGYTF
TGTGCCAGCAGCCAAGCTCACCCTAGTTCCTACTATGGCTACACCTTC
>TRBD2|TRBV4-2|TRBJ2-2|-
CASSQDGRGGVTGELFF
TGTGCCAGCAGCCAAGATGGACGGGGGGGCGTCACCGGGGAGCTGTTTTTT
>-|TRBV27|TRBJ1-2|-
CASRREDYGYTF
TGTGCCAGCAGAAGAGAGGACTATGGCTACACCTTC